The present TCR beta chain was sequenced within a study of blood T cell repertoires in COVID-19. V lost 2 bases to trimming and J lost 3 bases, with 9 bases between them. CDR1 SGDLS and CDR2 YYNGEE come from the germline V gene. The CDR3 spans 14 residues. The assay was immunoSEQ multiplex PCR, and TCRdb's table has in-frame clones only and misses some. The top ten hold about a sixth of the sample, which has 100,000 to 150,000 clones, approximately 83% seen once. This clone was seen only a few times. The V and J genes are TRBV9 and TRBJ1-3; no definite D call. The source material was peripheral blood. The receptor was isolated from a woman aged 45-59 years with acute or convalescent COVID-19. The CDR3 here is CASSVSVSGNTIYF. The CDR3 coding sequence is TGTGCCAGCAGCGTTTCGGTTAGTGGAAACACCATATATTTT. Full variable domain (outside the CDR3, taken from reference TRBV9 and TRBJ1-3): DSGVTQTPKHLITATGQRVTLRCSPRSGDLSVYWYQQSLDQGLQFLIQYYNGEERAKGNILERFSAQQFPDLHSELNLSSLELGDSALYFCASSVSVSGNTIYFGEGSWLTVV.